This entry features one T cell receptor (beta chain) sequence. This specimen comes from a study of blood T cell repertoires in COVID-19. CDR1 and CDR2 (germline): SEHNR, FQNEAQ (reference sequence). Germline trimming cut 5 bases from V and 3 bases from J; bases unmatched to any gene: 8. The CDR3 extends over 15 amino acids. Produced via immunoSEQ multiplex PCR; TCRdb's table is partial and in-frame only. Of under 300,000 clones in the sample, about 90% were seen once. This sequence originates from a woman between 25 and 40 years old with acute COVID-19. Sequenced input: PBMCs or T cells enriched from blood (not recorded which). The chain carries TRBV7-9 and TRBJ2-7; 9 bases map to TRBD1. In DNA form, the CDR3 reads TGTGCCAGCAGCCAACAGGGGGCATTAATCTACGAGCAGTACTTC. It specifies CASSQQGALIYEQYF.